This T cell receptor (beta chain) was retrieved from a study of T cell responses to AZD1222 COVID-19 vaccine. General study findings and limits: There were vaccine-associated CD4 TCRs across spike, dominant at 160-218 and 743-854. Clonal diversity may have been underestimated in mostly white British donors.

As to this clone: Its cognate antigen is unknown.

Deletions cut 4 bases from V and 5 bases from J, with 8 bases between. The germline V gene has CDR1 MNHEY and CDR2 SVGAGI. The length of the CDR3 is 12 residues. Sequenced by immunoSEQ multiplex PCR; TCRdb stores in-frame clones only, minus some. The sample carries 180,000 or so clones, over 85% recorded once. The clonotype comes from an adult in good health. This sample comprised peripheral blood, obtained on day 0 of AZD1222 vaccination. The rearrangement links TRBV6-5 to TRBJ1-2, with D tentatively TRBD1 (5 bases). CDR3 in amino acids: CASSWDRYGYTF. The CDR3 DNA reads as TGTGCCAGCAGTTGGGACCGATATGGCTACACCTTC.